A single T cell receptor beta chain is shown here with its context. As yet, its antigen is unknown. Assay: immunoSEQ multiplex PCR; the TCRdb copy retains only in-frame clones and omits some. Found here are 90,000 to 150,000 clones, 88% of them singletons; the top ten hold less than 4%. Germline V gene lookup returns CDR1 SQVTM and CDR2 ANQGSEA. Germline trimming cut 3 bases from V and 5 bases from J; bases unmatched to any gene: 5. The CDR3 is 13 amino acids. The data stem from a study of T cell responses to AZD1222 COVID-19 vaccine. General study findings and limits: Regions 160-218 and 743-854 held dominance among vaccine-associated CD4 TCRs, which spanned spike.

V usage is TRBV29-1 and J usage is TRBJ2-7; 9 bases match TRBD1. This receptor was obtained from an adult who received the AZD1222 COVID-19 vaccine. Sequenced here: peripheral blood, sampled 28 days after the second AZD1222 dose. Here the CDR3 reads CSVEGQGYHEQYF. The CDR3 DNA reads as TGCAGCGTTGAGGGACAGGGCTACCACGAGCAGTACTTC.